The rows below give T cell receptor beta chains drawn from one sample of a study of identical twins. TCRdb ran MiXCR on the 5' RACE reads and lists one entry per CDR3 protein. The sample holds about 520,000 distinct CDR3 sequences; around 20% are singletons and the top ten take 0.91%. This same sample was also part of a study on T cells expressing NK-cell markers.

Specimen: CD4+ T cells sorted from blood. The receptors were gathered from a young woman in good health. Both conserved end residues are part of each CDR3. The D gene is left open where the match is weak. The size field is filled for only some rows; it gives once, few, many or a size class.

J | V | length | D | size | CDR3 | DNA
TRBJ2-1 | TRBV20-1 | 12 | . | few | CSLPSRGNEQFF | TGCAGCCTTCCCTCCAGGGGCAATGAGCAGTTCTTC
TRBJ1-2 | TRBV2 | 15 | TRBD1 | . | CASNRQGIPNYGYTF | TGTGCCAGCAATCGACAGGGAATCCCCAACTATGGCTACACCTTC
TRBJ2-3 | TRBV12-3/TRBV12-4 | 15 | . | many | CASSRATTSTDTQYF | TGTGCCAGCAGTCGCGCTACCACTAGCACAGATACGCAGTATTTT
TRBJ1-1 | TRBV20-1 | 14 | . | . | CSAIGAGWDTEAFF | TGCAGTGCTATTGGGGCCGGGTGGGACACTGAAGCTTTCTTT
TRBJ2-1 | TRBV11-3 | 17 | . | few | CASSLDGGVFQYNEQFF | TGTGCCAGCAGCTTAGATGGAGGGGTTTTTCAGTACAATGAGCAGTTCTTC
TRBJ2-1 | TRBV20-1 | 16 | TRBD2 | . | CSARVLAGVGMTEQFF | TGCAGTGCTAGAGTCCTCGCGGGAGTTGGTATGACTGAGCAGTTCTTC
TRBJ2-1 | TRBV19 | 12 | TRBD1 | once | CASKQGENEQFF | TGTGCCAGTAAACAGGGGGAAAATGAGCAGTTCTTC
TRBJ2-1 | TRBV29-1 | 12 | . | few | CSVAQVGDEQFF | TGCAGCGTGGCACAGGTTGGCGATGAGCAGTTCTTC
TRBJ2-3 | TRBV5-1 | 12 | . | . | CASSVGWDTQYF | TGCGCCAGCAGCGTGGGATGGGACACGCAGTATTTT
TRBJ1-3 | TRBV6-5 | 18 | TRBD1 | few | CASSYGGTGGSSGNTIYF | TGTGCCAGCAGTTACGGGGGGACAGGGGGAAGCTCTGGAAACACCATATATTTT
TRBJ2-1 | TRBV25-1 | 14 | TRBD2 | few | CASSEFLPGGEQFF | TGTGCCAGCAGTGAATTTCTCCCGGGAGGTGAGCAGTTCTTC
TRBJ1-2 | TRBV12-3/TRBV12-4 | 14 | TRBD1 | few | CASRRDRGVYGYTF | TGTGCCAGCAGACGGGACAGGGGAGTCTATGGCTACACCTTC
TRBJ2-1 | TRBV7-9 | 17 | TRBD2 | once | CASSSGTSGDSYNEQFF | TGTGCCAGCAGCTCCGGGACTAGCGGGGACTCCTACAATGAGCAGTTCTTC
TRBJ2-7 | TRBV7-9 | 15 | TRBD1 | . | CASSLAGQGGYEQYF | TGTGCCAGCAGCTTAGCGGGACAGGGGGGATACGAGCAGTACTTC
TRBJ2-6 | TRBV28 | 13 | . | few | CASLYSGANVLTF | TGTGCCAGCCTCTACTCTGGGGCCAACGTCCTGACTTTC
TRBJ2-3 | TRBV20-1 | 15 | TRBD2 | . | CSARVAGGSTDTQYF | TGCAGTGCTAGAGTGGCGGGAGGGAGCACAGATACGCAGTATTTT
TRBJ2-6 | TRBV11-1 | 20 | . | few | CASSSPLLGFAYSGANVLTF | TGTGCCAGCAGCTCCCCCCTTTTAGGGTTCGCCTACTCTGGGGCCAACGTCCTGACTTTC
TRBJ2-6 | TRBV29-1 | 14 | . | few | CSVLTESGANVLTF | TGCAGCGTGCTGACCGAATCTGGGGCCAACGTCCTGACTTTC
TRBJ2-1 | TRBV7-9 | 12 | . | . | CASSFQNNEQFF | TGTGCCAGCAGCTTCCAGAACAATGAGCAGTTCTTC
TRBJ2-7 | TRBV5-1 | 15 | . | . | CASSPEPGRLYEQYF | TGCGCCAGCAGCCCCGAACCGGGACGGCTCTACGAGCAGTACTTC
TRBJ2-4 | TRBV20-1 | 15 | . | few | CSAKPEAASGNIQYF | TGCAGTGCTAAACCAGAAGCGGCCTCGGGAAACATTCAGTACTTC
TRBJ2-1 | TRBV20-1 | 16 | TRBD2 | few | CSARDQAGGRYNEQFF | TGCAGTGCTAGAGATCAAGCGGGGGGGCGATACAATGAGCAGTTCTTC
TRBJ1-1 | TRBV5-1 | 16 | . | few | CASSLVGAAENTEAFF | TGCGCCAGCAGCTTGGTAGGGGCGGCGGAGAACACTGAAGCTTTCTTT